Presented here are 28 T cell receptor beta chains from one specimen sequenced in a study of a mutant IDH1 vaccine in newly diagnosed glioma. Indicated time point: week 47, end of study. All doses held 300 ug of mutant IDH1 20-mer peptide, with topical imiquimod. The antigens for these receptors are not known. Assay: immunoSEQ multiplex PCR; the TCRdb copy retains only in-frame clones and omits some. This table has over 30,000 clones, 90% appearing once. Material: PBMCs, obtained from a glioma patient whose treatment included an IDH1 peptide vaccine. The receptor source for this set is a woman between 40 and 50 years old with glioma.

J is TRBJ2-2 and V is TRBV6-5, with TRBD1 matching 8 bases. The junction had 5 bases not matched to a gene; V was cut back by 6 bases and J by 5 bases. The CDR3 sequence is 14 residues long. Germline V gives CDR1 MNHEY, CDR2 SVGAGI. The CDR3 reads CASRGQVGTGELFF. The CDR3 coding sequence is TGTGCCAGCAGGGGACAGGTCGGGACCGGGGAGCTGTTTTTT.

This sequence joins TRBV25-1 and TRBJ1-1; D is undetermined. This CDR3 has 13 amino acids. Trimming removed 3 bases from V and 2 bases from J, with 7 bases in between. Germline assignment: CDR1 MGHDK and CDR2 SYGVNS. The CDR3 DNA sequence: TGTGCCAGCAGTGACCGGGAAAACACTGAAGCTTTCTTT. Residues: CASSDRENTEAFF.

The chain employs TRBV5-1 and TRBJ1-3, with 10 bases aligning to TRBD1. V lost 4 bases, J lost 0 bases, and 10 bases stayed unmatched. The length of the CDR3 is 18 residues. Germline values: CDR1 SGHRS, CDR2 YFSETQ. The CDR3 coding sequence is TGCGCCAGCAGCGCGGGACAGGGGACTCTAAGCTCTGGAAACACCATATATTTT. Translation gives CASSAGQGTLSSGNTIYF.

The rearrangement links TRBV6-5 to TRBJ2-7; 8 nucleotides line up with TRBD1. This CDR3 region has 14 residues. V dropped 5 bases and J dropped 2; count of bases not matched to a gene: 5. CDR1 MNHEY and CDR2 SVGAGI come from the germline V gene. The CDR3 nucleotides read TGTGCCAGCAGTCTAGGGACAGGAGCCTACGAGCAGTACTTC. Its translation: CASSLGTGAYEQYF.

Only one count was recorded for this clone. The chain has TRBV28 and TRBJ2-7, with TRBD1 identical over 7 bases. The germline V gene has CDR1 MDHEN and CDR2 SYDVKM. This CDR3 comprises 14 residues. Trimming removed 5 bases from V and 3 bases from J; junction bases left unmatched: 7. The chain's CDR3 is CASSHRGRVYEQYF. The CDR3 DNA is TGTGCCAGCAGTCACAGGGGAAGGGTCTACGAGCAGTACTTC.

The genes are TRBV5-1 and TRBJ2-5, with 7 bases aligning to TRBD2. Per germline, CDR1 SGHRS and CDR2 YFSETQ. V trimming: 2 bases; J trimming: 6 bases; junction bases outside the gene matches: 10. The CDR3 is 15 residues long. The CDR3 DNA reads TGCGCCAGCAGCTTCAGGGTGGGAGCGGGACAGACCCAGTACTTC. Translated: CASSFRVGAGQTQYF.

The V and J genes are TRBV19 and TRBJ2-5, with TRBD1 identical over 9 bases. Germline CDR1 LNHDA, CDR2 SQIVND (reference sequence). Trimming at V came to 6 bases and at J to 5 bases, leaving 7 bases not matched to a gene. The CDR3 is 14 amino acids. CDR3 sequence: CASSPLDRGETQYF. In DNA, the CDR3 is TGTGCCAGTAGCCCTTTGGACAGGGGTGAGACCCAGTACTTC.

This chain joins TRBV5-1 and TRBJ2-3; a possible D gene is TRBD2 (6 bases). The CDR3 has 16 amino acids. Germline CDR1 reads SGHRS; CDR2 reads YFSETQ. The germline V and J ends were trimmed by 0 bases and 4 bases, with 15 bases remaining between them. The CDR3 spells CASSLAGDLDADTQYF. The CDR3 region has the DNA TGCGCCAGCAGCTTGGCCGGGGACTTAGACGCAGATACGCAGTATTTT.

This clone was detected only once. The chain employs TRBV4-3 and TRBJ2-1; tentative D call: TRBD1 (6 bases). In germline, CDR1 is LGHNA, CDR2 YSLEER. This CDR3 has 17 residues. Trimming left V 2 bases short and J 5 bases short, with 19 bases between. This chain's CDR3 is CASSQYGHRENNNEQFF. DNA for the CDR3: TGCGCCAGCAGCCAATACGGGCACAGGGAAAACAACAATGAGCAGTTCTTC.

The table lists this clone with a count of one. This chain joins TRBV5-1 and TRBJ1-5; D gene unclear. In germline, CDR1 is SGHRS, CDR2 YFSETQ. Trimming took 0 bases from V and 2 from J, leaving 15 bases between them. CDR3 size: 17 residues. As DNA, the CDR3 is TGCGCCAGCAGCTTGGTACCAGCCGGGGATCGCAATCAGCCCCAGCATTTT. It encodes CASSLVPAGDRNQPQHF.

J is TRBJ2-2 and V is TRBV30; D is unclear. The germline V gene has CDR1 GTSNPN and CDR2 SVGIG (reference sequence). CDR3 length: 14 residues. Trimming took off 2 bases at V and 4 bases at J, with 11 bases between the two ends. As DNA, the CDR3 is TGTGCCTGGAGTAAAGTTGCGGCCACCGGGGAGCTGTTTTTT. Translation gives CAWSKVAATGELFF.

The V call is TRBV10-2, the J call TRBJ1-5; 9 bases align to TRBD1. The CDR3 runs to 12 residues. J was trimmed by 6 bases and V by 6 bases; bases with no gene match: 0. From germline, CDR1 is WSHSY and CDR2 SAAADI. The CDR3 loop is CASRDRGQPQHF. The CDR3 DNA reads as TGCGCCAGCAGGGACAGGGGTCAGCCCCAGCATTTT.

This rearrangement joins TRBV6-5 to TRBJ1-1; tentatively, D is TRBD1 (6 bases). V lost 4 bases to trimming and J lost 5 bases, with 8 bases between them. Per germline, CDR1 MNHEY and CDR2 SVGAGI. This CDR3 is built from 12 residues. CDR3 coding DNA: TGTGCCAGCAGTTTCCAGGGGACTGAAGCTTTCTTT. It specifies CASSFQGTEAFF.

The chain links TRBV18 to TRBJ2-7; D is unresolved. The V end lost 3 bases, the J end lost 2 bases, and 5 bases lay between the germline ends. This CDR3 is built from 12 residues. Per the germline V gene, CDR1 is KGHSH and CDR2 is LQKENI. CDR3 sequence: CASSPGTYEQYF. CDR3 coding DNA: TGTGCCAGCTCACCTGGTACCTACGAGCAGTACTTC.

The chain has TRBV7-8 and TRBJ1-4; D call uncertain. The germline gives CDR1 SGHVS, CDR2 FQNEAQ. Trimming left V 5 bases short and J 2 bases short, with 9 bases between. The CDR3 extends over 14 amino acids. The CDR3 sequence is CASSEISTNEKLFF. DNA of the CDR3: TGTGCCAGCAGCGAAATCAGTACTAATGAAAAACTGTTTTTT.

The V gene is TRBV2, the J gene TRBJ2-5; maybe TRBD2 (6 bases). The CDR3 contains 15 residues. Germline lookup yields CDR1 SNHLY and CDR2 FYNNEI. V gave up 2 bases and J gave up 5 bases, with 15 bases separating them. CDR3 protein: CASSESTSRGETQYF. CDR3 nucleotides: TGTGCCAGCAGTGAATCAACTAGCCGGGGGGAGACCCAGTACTTC.

The rearrangement links TRBV30 to TRBJ1-5, with 7 bases matching TRBD1. CDR3 length: 18 residues. V trimming: 5 bases; J trimming: 3 bases; junction bases outside the gene matches: 19. Germline V gives CDR1 GTSNPN, CDR2 SVGIG (reference sequence). The CDR3 reads CAWGPKKRAGGHNQPQHF. The CDR3 DNA sequence: TGTGCCTGGGGTCCAAAGAAACGGGCAGGGGGTCACAATCAGCCCCAGCATTTT.

The V gene is TRBV30, the J gene TRBJ2-1, with 10 bases fitting TRBD2. The CDR3 loop spans 16 amino acids. V dropped 7 bases and J dropped 6; count of bases not matched to a gene: 15. Per germline, CDR1 GTSNPN and CDR2 SVGIG (reference sequence). The CDR3 bases are TGTGCCTCGACTAGCGGGCGAGGAGCTTTACGCAATGAGCAGTTCTTC. It encodes CASTSGRGALRNEQFF.

This chain uses TRBV6-5 with TRBJ1-1; 10 nucleotides line up with TRBD1. Germline-derived CDR1 and CDR2 are MNHEY and SVGAGI. V shed 6 bases, J shed 5 bases, and the junction held 6 bases outside the gene matches. CDR3 length equals 14 residues. CDR3 loop: CASSSGTGETEAFF. The CDR3 region has the DNA TGTGCCAGCAGCTCCGGGACAGGGGAGACTGAAGCTTTCTTT.

The sample holds one count of this clone. The chain employs TRBV28 and TRBJ2-5; 11 nucleotides match TRBD1. V was pared by 4 bases and J by 7 bases, with 8 bases of the junction left unmatched. There are 15 residues in the CDR3. Germline-derived CDR1 and CDR2 are MDHEN and SYDVKM. In DNA form, the CDR3 reads TGTGCCAGCAGTTCCCCGGGGACAGGGGGTGGGACCCAGTACTTC. Translating it yields CASSSPGTGGGTQYF.

The chain is built from TRBV4-2 and TRBJ2-5, with 7 bases fitting TRBD1. V trimming: 4 bases; J trimming: 2 bases; junction bases outside the gene matches: 10. The CDR3 is made up of 16 amino acids. CDR1 LGHNA and CDR2 YNFKEQ come from the germline V gene. The chain's CDR3 is CASSLTSGTEQETQYF. CDR3 nucleotide sequence: TGTGCCAGCAGCCTCACTTCCGGGACAGAGCAAGAGACCCAGTACTTC.

The chain recombines TRBV6-5 with TRBJ1-2; a weak D match, TRBD1 (5 bases). V lost 5 bases to trimming and J lost 7 bases, with 14 bases between them. Looked up from germline, CDR1 is MNHEY and CDR2 is SVGAGI. The CDR3 sequence is 13 residues long. CDR3 amino acids: CASSRQRQGGYTF. DNA for the CDR3: TGTGCCAGCAGTCGACAGCGGCAAGGTGGCTACACCTTC.

This clone was counted a single time. The CDR3 is CASSSAGTGVGYTF. Written as DNA, the CDR3 is TGCGCCAGCAGCAGTGCCGGGACAGGGGTCGGCTACACCTTC. The chain recombines TRBV5-1 with TRBJ1-2; 10 nucleotides match TRBD1. Germline V gives CDR1 SGHRS, CDR2 YFSETQ. Germline trimming cut 4 bases from V and 8 bases from J; bases unmatched to any gene: 8. CDR3 length: 14 residues.

This chain joins TRBV11-2 and TRBJ1-3; D call uncertain. V was clipped by 3 bases and J by 0 bases, with 12 bases between them. The germline gives CDR1 SGHAT, CDR2 FQNNGV. The CDR3 spans 16 residues. CDR3 nucleotide sequence: TGTGCCAGCAGCTTGGCCAGTTCCATCTCTGGAAACACCATATATTTT. It yields the protein CASSLASSISGNTIYF.

The rearrangement joins TRBV4-2 to TRBJ2-7; D possibly corresponds to TRBD1 (6 bases). Germline V CDR1 and CDR2: LGHNA, YNFKEQ. The CDR3 runs to 15 residues. V was pared by 4 bases and J by 2 bases, with 15 bases between. The CDR3 loop is CASSPKGTSPYEQYF. The DNA for the CDR3 is TGTGCCAGCAGCCCAAAAGGGACATCTCCCTACGAGCAGTACTTC.

About this clone itself: Mismatch with germline at one junction end may stem from a read error. The V gene is TRBV7-9, the J gene TRBJ2-7; 11 bases map to TRBD2. The CDR3 extends over 15 amino acids. Germline CDR1 and CDR2: SEHNR and FQNEAQ (reference sequence). The chain's CDR3 is CASSAPGLAALGVNF. In nucleotides, the CDR3 is TGTGCCAGCAGCGCGCCGGGACTAGCGGCCTTGGGGGTTAACTTC. The entire variable domain, with the rest obtained from reference TRBV7-9 and TRBJ2-7, is as follows: DTGVSQNPRHKITKRGQNVTFRCDPISEHNRLYWYRQTLGQGPEFLTYFQNEAQLEKSRLLSDRFSAERPKGSFSTLEIQRTEQGDSAMYLCASSAPGLAALGVNFGPGTRLTVT.

V gene TRBV29-1 combines with J gene TRBJ1-1; 7 nucleotides agree with TRBD1. V gave up 6 bases and J gave up 5 bases; unmatched junction bases: 9. This CDR3 region has 13 residues. Looked up from germline, CDR1 is SQVTM and CDR2 is ANQGSEA. CDR3 in amino acids: CSVGPGQRTEAFF. The CDR3 DNA sequence: TGCAGCGTCGGACCGGGACAGAGAACTGAAGCTTTCTTT.

V usage is TRBV20-1 and J usage is TRBJ2-1; TRBD2 matches 7 bases. This CDR3 spans 11 amino acids. After removal of 5 bases from V and 8 bases from J, the junction contained 3 bases not matched to a gene. Germline loops: CDR1 DFQATT, CDR2 SNEGSKA (reference sequence). CDR3 loop: CSAPLADEQFF. CDR3 nucleotides: TGCAGTGCTCCTCTAGCGGATGAGCAGTTCTTC.